This T cell receptor (beta chain) was observed in a study of blood T cell repertoires in COVID-19. V was pared by 4 bases and J by 1 base, with 4 bases between. The CDR3 has 11 residues. Germline CDR1 and CDR2: SQVTM and ANQGSEA. Remarks on this clone: This specimen includes other DNA sequences encoding the same CDR3.

In the authors' methods: Counts of nucleated cells, estimated from reference gene primer amplification, were obtained. This table comes from immunoSEQ multiplex PCR, and its TCRdb copy is limited to in-frame clones, with some not included. V and J calls and clone size are as listed in that table; D and trimming were resolved from the DNA. The sample consists of over 250,000 clones, approximately 85% of them appearing once. The source is a man aged 45-60 years with active or convalescent COVID-19. Sequencing was done on a sample of peripheral blood. The chain links TRBV29-1 to TRBJ1-2; no definite D call. The CDR3 region has the DNA TGCAGCGTTGGAGGTAACTATGGCTACACCTTC. Translated, it gives CSVGGNYGYTF.